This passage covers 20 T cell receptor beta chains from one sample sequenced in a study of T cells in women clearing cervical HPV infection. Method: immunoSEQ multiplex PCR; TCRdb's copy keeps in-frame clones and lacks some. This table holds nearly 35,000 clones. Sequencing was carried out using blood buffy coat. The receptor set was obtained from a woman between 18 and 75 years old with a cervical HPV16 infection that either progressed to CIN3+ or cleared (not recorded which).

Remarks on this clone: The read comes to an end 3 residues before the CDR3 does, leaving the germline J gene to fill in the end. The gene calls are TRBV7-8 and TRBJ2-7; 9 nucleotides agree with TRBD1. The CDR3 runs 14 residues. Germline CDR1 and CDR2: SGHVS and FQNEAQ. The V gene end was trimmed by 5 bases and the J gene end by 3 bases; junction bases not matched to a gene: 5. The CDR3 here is CASSPMGQGYEQYF. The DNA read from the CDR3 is TGTGCCAGCAGCCCCATGGGACAGGGCTACGAG.

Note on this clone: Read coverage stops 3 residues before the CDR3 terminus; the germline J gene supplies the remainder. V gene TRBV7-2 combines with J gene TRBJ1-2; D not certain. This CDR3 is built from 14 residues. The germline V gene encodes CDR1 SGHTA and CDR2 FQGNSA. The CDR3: CASSPRRGGYDYTF. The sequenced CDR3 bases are TGTGCCAGCAGCCCACGCCGGGGAGGCTACGAC.

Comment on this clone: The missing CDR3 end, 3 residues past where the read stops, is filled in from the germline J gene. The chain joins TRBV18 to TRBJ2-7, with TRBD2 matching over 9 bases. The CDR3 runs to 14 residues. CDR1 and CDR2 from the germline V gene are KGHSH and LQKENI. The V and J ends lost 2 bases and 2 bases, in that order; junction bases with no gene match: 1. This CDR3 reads CASSPGTSPYEQYF. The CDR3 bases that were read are TGTGCCAGCTCACCAGGGACTAGCCCCTACGAG.

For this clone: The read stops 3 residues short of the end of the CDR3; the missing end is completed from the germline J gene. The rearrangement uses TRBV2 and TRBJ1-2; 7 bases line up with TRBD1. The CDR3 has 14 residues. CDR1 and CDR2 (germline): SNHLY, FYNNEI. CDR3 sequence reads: CASSLGQTVYDYTF. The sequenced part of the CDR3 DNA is TGTGCCAGCAGTCTGGGACAGACAGTCTACGAC.

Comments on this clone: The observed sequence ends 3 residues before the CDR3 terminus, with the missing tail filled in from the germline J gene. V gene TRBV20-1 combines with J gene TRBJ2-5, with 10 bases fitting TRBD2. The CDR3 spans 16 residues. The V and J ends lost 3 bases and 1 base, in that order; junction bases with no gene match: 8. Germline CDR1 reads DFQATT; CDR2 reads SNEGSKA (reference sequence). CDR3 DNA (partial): TGCAGTGCTAGTGCGGGTCGACTAGCGGGCCAAGAGACC. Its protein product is CSASAGRLAGQET. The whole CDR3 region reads CSASAGRLAGQETQYF.

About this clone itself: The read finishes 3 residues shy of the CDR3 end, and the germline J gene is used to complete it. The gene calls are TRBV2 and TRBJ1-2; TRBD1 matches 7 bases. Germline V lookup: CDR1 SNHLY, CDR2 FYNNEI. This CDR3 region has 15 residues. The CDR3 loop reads CASSFSDRRNQPYTF. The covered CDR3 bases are TGTGCCAGCAGTTTTTCGGACAGGCGGAATCAGCCC.

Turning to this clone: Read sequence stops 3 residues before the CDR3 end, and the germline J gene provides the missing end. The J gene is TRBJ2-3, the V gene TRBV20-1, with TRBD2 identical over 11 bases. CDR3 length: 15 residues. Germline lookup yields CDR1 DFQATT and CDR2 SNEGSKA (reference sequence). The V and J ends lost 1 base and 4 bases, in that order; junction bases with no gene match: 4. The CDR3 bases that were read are TGCAGTGCTAGAGGAGGGACTAGCGGTGCAGATACG. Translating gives CSARGGTSGADT. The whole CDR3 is CSARGGTSGADTQYF.

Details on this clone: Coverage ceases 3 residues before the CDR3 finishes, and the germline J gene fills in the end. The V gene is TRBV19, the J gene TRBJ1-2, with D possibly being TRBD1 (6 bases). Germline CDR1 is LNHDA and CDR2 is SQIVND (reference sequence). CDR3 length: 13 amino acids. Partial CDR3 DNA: TGTGCCAGTACGATAAAGAGGGTTACAGGG. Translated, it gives CASTIKRVTG. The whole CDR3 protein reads CASTIKRVTGYTF.

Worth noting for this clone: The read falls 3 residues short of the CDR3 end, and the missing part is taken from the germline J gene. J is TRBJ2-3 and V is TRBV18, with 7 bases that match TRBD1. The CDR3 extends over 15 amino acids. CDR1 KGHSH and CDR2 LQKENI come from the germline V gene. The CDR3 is CASSPTQGGDGPQYF. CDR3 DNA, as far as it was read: TGTGCCAGCTCACCGACCCAAGGGGGCGATGGGCCG.

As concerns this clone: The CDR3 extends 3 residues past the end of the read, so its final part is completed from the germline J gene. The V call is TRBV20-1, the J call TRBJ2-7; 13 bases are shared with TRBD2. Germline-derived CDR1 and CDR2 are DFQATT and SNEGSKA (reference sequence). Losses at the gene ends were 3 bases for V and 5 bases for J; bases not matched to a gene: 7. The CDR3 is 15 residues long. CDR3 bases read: TGCAGTGCTAGCTGGACTAGCGGGAGAGTCAACGAG. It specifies CSASWTSGRVNE. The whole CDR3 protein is CSASWTSGRVNEQYF.

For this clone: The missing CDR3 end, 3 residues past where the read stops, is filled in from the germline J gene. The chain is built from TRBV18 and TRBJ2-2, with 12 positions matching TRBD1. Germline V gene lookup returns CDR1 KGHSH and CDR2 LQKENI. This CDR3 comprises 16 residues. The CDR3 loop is CASSPGTGGVGSPLFF. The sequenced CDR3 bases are TGTGCCAGCTCGCCAGGGACAGGGGGCGTAGGTTCACCG.

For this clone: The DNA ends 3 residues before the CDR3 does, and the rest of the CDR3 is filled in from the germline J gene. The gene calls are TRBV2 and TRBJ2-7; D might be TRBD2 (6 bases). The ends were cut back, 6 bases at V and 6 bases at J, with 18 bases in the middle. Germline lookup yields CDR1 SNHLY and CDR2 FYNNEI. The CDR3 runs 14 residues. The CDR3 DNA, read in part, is TGTGCCAGCAGCTTGATGGACGACGGGGGCGAG. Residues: CASSLMDDGGE. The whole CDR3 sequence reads CASSLMDDGGEQYF.

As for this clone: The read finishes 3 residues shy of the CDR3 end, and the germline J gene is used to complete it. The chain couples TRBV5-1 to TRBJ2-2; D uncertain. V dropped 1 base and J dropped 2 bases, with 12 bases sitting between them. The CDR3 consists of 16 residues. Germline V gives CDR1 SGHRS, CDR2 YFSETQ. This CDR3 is CASSLISGLNTGELFF. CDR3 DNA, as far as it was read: TGCGCCAGCAGCTTGATCTCAGGATTAAACACCGGGGAG.

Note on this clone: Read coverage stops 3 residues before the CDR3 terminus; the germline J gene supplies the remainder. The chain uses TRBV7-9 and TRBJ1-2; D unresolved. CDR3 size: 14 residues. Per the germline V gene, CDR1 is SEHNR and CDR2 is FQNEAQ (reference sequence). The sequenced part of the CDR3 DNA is TGTGCCAGCAGCTTTACGGGGAGCCCCTACGAC. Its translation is CASSFTGSPYD. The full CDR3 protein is CASSFTGSPYDYTF.

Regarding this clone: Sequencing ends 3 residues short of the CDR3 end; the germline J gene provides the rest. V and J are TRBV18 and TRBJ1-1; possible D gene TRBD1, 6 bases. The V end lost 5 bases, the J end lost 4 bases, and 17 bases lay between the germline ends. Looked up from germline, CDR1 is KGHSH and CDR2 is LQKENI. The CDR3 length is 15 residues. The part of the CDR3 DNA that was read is TGTGCCAGCTCAACGGGGGGGGCCCTGGGCACTGAA. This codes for CASSTGGALGTE. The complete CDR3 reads CASSTGGALGTEAFF.

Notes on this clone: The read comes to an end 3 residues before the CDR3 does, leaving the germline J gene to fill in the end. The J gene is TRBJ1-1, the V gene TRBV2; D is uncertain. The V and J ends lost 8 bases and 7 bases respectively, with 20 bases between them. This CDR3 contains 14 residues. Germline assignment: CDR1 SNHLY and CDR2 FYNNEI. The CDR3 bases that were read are TGTGCCAGCTCTCCCGGCGAAGGGCAGAGTGAA. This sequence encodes CASSPGEGQSE. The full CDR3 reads CASSPGEGQSEAFF.

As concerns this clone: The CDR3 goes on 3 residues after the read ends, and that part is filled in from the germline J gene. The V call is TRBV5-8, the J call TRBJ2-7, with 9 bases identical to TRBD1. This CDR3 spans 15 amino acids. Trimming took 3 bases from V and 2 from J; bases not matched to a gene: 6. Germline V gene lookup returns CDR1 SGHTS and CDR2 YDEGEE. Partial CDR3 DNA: TGTGCCAGCAGCTCAGGGACAGGGCTAACCTACGAG. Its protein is CASSSGTGLTYE. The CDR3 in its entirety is CASSSGTGLTYEQYF.

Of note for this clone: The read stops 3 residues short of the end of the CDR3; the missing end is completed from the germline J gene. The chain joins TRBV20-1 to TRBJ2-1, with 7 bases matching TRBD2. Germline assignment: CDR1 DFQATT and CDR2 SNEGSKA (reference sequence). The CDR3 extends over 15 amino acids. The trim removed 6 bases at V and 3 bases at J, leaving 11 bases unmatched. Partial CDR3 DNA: TGCAGTGCCGTAAATCCTAGCGGATACTACAATGAG. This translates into CSAVNPSGYYNE. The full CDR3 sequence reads CSAVNPSGYYNEQFF.

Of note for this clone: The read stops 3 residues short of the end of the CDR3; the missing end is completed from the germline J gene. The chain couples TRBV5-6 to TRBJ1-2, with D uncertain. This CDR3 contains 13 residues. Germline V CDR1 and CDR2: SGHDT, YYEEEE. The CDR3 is CASSFQEGSGYTF. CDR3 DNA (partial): TGTGCCAGCAGCTTCCAGGAAGGGTCGGGC.

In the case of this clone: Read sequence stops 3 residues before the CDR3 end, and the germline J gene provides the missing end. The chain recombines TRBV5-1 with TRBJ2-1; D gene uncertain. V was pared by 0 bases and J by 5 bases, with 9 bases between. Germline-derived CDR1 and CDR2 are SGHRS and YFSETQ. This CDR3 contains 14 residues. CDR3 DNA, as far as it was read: TGCGCCAGCAGCTTGGTTTATTTCGACAATGAG. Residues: CASSLVYFDNE. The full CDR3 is CASSLVYFDNEQFF.